Listed below are T cell receptor beta chains from one sample, sequenced in a study of T cell responses to AZD1222 COVID-19 vaccine. Repertoires were generated with immunoSEQ multiplex PCR, while TCRdb's copy carries only in-frame clones and drops some. The data contain about 110,000 clones, 94% of them singletons. The material was peripheral blood, obtained 28 days after the second AZD1222 dose. These receptors were obtained from an adult who received the AZD1222 COVID-19 vaccine. Both conserved end residues are part of each CDR3. D genes are given only for firm matches. Part of the rows lack a size; the others show once, few, many or a class for expanded clones.

J: TRBJ1-3
D: -
size: -
V: TRBV6-1
DNA: TGTGCCAGCAGTGAACAAGGCGGGTCTACTGGAAACACCATATATTTT
CDR3: CASSEQGGSTGNTIYF

J: TRBJ2-1
D: TRBD1
size: -
V: TRBV19
DNA: TGTGCCAGTAGTTCTACAGGGGGCTTTTACAATGAGCAGTTCTTC
CDR3: CASSSTGGFYNEQFF

J: TRBJ1-6
D: -
size: -
V: TRBV7-8
DNA: TGTGCCAGCAGCTTCGACCGGGCCACGAATTCACCCCTCCACTTT
CDR3: CASSFDRATNSPLHF

J: TRBJ1-2
D: TRBD1
size: -
V: TRBV27
DNA: TGTGCCAGCAGTCCAAGACGGGACAGCGGCTACACCTTC
CDR3: CASSPRRDSGYTF

J: TRBJ1-1
D: -
size: -
V: TRBV6-5
DNA: TGTGCCAGCAGTTACCAGGCGCGGGGATTGAACACTGAAGCTTTCTTT
CDR3: CASSYQARGLNTEAFF

J: TRBJ1-1
D: TRBD1
size: -
V: TRBV18
DNA: TGTGCCAGCTCACCACCGGGACAGGGAAACACTGAAGCTTTCTTT
CDR3: CASSPPGQGNTEAFF

J: TRBJ1-3
D: -
size: -
V: TRBV6-2/TRBV6-3
DNA: TGTGCCAGCAGTCCAACCGCCAGGGGTTCTGGAAACACCATATATTTT
CDR3: CASSPTARGSGNTIYF

J: TRBJ1-1
D: TRBD1
size: -
V: TRBV7-9
DNA: TGTGCCAGCAGCTTAATTGGGACAGGGGTCACTGAAGCTTTCTTT
CDR3: CASSLIGTGVTEAFF

J: TRBJ1-2
D: TRBD1
size: -
V: TRBV5-1
DNA: TGCGCCAGCAGCTTGTCTACCGGACAGGGAGGAGGTGGCTACACCTTC
CDR3: CASSLSTGQGGGGYTF

J: TRBJ2-5
D: TRBD1
size: -
V: TRBV2
DNA: TGTGCCAGCAGGACAGGGGCGGGGGAGACCCAGTACTTC
CDR3: CASRTGAGETQYF

J: TRBJ1-1
D: TRBD1
size: -
V: TRBV29-1
DNA: TGCAGCTTTGACAGGGGCAACACTGAAGCTTTCTTT
CDR3: CSFDRGNTEAFF

J: TRBJ2-1
D: -
size: -
V: TRBV20-1
DNA: TGCAGTGCTAGTTTCAGGGGAAGGTACAATGAGCAGTTCTTC
CDR3: CSASFRGRYNEQFF

J: TRBJ1-6
D: -
size: -
V: TRBV6-1
DNA: TGTGCCAGCAGTGAACAGGGTGATAATTCACCCCTCCACTTT
CDR3: CASSEQGDNSPLHF

J: TRBJ1-1
D: -
size: -
V: TRBV5-6
DNA: TGTGCCAGCAGCTTGGAGGGGTTTGGCAGAGCCTACACTGAAGCTTTCTTT
CDR3: CASSLEGFGRAYTEAFF

J: TRBJ2-5
D: TRBD1
size: -
V: TRBV7-7
DNA: TGTGCCAGCAGCCCAATGTGGACAGGGGGCCAAGAGACCCAGTACTTC
CDR3: CASSPMWTGGQETQYF

J: TRBJ1-6
D: -
size: -
V: TRBV12-3/TRBV12-4
DNA: TGTGCCAGCAGTCGGGGAACACCCCTCCACTTT
CDR3: CASSRGTPLHF

J: TRBJ1-1
D: -
size: -
V: TRBV27
DNA: TGTGCCAGCAGTCCCTCCCGCTTGAACACTGAAGCTTTCTTT
CDR3: CASSPSRLNTEAFF

J: TRBJ1-5
D: -
size: once
V: TRBV28
DNA: TGTGCCAGCAGAATTGTTAATCAGCCCCAGCATTTT
CDR3: CASRIVNQPQHF

J: TRBJ2-7
D: TRBD2
size: -
V: TRBV2
DNA: TGTGCCAGCAGCCGGGGGACTAGTGACGAGCAGTACTTC
CDR3: CASSRGTSDEQYF

J: TRBJ2-5
D: -
size: -
V: TRBV25-1
DNA: TGTGCCAGCAAGTCTCTAGCAGTTCAAGAGACCCAGTACTTC
CDR3: CASKSLAVQETQYF

J: TRBJ1-3
D: -
size: -
V: TRBV5-5
DNA: TGTGCCAGCAGCTTGGATCGCCTGGTGGCTGGAAACACCATATATTTT
CDR3: CASSLDRLVAGNTIYF

J: TRBJ1-2
D: TRBD1
size: -
V: TRBV5-1
DNA: TGCGCCAGCAGCAAACCGCTTACTCAGACAGGGCCTCACTATGGCTACACCTTC
CDR3: CASSKPLTQTGPHYGYTF

J: TRBJ1-6
D: -
size: -
V: TRBV10-3
DNA: TGTGCCACTGGACACATGAATCAGAATTCACCCCTCCACTTT
CDR3: CATGHMNQNSPLHF

J: TRBJ1-2
D: -
size: -
V: TRBV4-1
DNA: TGCGCCAGCAGCCAAGTTAACAGGGACAACTATGGCTACACCTTC
CDR3: CASSQVNRDNYGYTF

J: TRBJ1-1
D: -
size: -
V: TRBV5-1
DNA: TGCGCCAGCACGCGTGACAACACTGAAGCTTTCTTT
CDR3: CASTRDNTEAFF

J: TRBJ2-7
D: TRBD1
size: -
V: TRBV5-1
DNA: TGCGCCAGCAGCGCGGACAGGGGATACGAGCAGTACTTC
CDR3: CASSADRGYEQYF

J: TRBJ2-1
D: -
size: -
V: TRBV19
DNA: TGTGCCAGTAGTCGACAGGGAGGTATTTCGGGCCTGGGTGAGCAGTTCTTC
CDR3: CASSRQGGISGLGEQFF

J: TRBJ2-3
D: -
size: -
V: TRBV25-1
DNA: TGTGCCAGCAGTAGAAGGGGGGCAAGCACAGATACGCAGTATTTT
CDR3: CASSRRGASTDTQYF

J: TRBJ1-1
D: -
size: -
V: TRBV6-2/TRBV6-3
DNA: TGTGCCAGCAGTCCCGGGGGGCCGGTAACTGAAGCTTTCTTT
CDR3: CASSPGGPVTEAFF

J: TRBJ1-4
D: -
size: -
V: TRBV18
DNA: TGTGCCAGCTCACCGAGGAAGGACAGATCTTATCAGGAAAAACTGTTTTTT
CDR3: CASSPRKDRSYQEKLFF

J: TRBJ2-2
D: -
size: -
V: TRBV6-5
DNA: TGTGCCAGCAGGATCTCACAGGCCCCGACCGGGGAGCTGTTTTTT
CDR3: CASRISQAPTGELFF

J: TRBJ1-1
D: -
size: -
V: TRBV5-1
DNA: TGCGCCAGCAGCTTGGCCGCAGGGGTGAACACTGAAGCTTTCTTT
CDR3: CASSLAAGVNTEAFF

J: TRBJ1-1
D: -
size: -
V: TRBV5-1
DNA: TGCGCCAGCACTACGGCCGCTTTGAACACTGAAGCTTTCTTT
CDR3: CASTTAALNTEAFF

J: TRBJ2-1
D: TRBD2
size: -
V: TRBV3-1/TRBV3-2
DNA: TGTGCCAGCAGCCAGGGACTAGCGGGATATGATGAGCAGTTCTTC
CDR3: CASSQGLAGYDEQFF